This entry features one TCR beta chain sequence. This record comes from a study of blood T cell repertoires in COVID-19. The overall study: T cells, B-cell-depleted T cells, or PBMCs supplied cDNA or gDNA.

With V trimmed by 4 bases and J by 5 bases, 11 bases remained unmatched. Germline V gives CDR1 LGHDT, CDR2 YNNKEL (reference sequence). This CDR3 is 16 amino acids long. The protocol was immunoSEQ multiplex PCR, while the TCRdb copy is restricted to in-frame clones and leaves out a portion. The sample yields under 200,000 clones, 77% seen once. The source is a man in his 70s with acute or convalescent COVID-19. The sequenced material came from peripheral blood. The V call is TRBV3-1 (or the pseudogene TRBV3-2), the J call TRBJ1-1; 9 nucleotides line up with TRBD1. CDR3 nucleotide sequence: TGTGCCAGCAGCCCTCACCTGGGACAGGGTGAGACTGAAGCTTTCTTT. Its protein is CASSPHLGQGETEAFF.